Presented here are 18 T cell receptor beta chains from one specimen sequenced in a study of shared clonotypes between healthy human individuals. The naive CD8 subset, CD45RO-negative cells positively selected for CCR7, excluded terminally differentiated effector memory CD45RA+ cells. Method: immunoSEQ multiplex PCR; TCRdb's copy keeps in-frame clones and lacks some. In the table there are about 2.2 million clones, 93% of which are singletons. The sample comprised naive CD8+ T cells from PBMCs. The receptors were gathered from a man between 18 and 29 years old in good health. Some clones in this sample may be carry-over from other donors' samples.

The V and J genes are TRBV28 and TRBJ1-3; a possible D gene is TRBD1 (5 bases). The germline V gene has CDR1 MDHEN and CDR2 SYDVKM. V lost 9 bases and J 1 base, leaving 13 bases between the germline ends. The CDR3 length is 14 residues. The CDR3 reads CASRQSYSGNTIYF. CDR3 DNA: TGTGCCAGTAGACAGAGCTATTCTGGAAACACCATATATTTT.

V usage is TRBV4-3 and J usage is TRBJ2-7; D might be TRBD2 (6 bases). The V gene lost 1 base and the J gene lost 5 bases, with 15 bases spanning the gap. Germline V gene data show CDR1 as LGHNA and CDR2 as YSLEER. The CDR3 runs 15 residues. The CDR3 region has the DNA TGCGCCAGCAGCCAAGCGGTTGCAGGGAGGCACGAGCAGTACTTC. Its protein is CASSQAVAGRHEQYF.

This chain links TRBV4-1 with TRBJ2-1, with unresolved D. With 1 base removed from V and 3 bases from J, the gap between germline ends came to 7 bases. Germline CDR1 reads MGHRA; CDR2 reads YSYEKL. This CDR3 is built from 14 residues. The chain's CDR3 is CASSQVAGYNEQFF. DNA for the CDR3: TGCGCCAGCAGCCAAGTGGCTGGCTACAATGAGCAGTTCTTC.

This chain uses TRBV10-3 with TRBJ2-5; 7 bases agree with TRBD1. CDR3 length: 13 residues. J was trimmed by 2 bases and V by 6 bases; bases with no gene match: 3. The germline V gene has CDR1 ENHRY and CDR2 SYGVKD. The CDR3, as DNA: TGTGCCATCAGGGGGGACAGACAAGAGACCCAGTACTTC. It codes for CAIRGDRQETQYF.

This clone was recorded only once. CDR3: CASSMDRVMGTEAFF. The CDR3 DNA follows: TGTGCCAGCAGCATGGACAGGGTGATGGGCACTGAAGCTTTCTTT. The rearrangement links TRBV9 to TRBJ1-1; 8 bases agree with TRBD1. Germline values: CDR1 SGDLS, CDR2 YYNGEE. After removal of 4 bases from V and 4 bases from J, the junction contained 9 bases not matched to a gene. The CDR3 is made up of 15 amino acids.

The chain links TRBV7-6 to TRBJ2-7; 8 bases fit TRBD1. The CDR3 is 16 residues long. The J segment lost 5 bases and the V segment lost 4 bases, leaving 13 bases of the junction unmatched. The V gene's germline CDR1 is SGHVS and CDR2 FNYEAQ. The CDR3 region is CASSSRTGSSVNEQYF. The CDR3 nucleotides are TGTGCCAGCAGCTCCCGGACAGGGTCATCGGTAAACGAGCAGTACTTC.

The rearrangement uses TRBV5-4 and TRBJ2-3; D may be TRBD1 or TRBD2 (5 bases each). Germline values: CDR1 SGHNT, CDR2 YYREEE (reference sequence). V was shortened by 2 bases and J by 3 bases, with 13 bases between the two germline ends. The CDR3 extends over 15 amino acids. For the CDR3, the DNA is TGTGCCAGCAGCTTTGTGGAAGAGGGGACAGATACGCAGTATTTT. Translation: CASSFVEEGTDTQYF.

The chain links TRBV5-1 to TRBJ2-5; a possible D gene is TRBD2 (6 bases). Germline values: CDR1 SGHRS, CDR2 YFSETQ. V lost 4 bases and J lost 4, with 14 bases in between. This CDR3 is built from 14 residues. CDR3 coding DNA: TGCGCCAGCAGCCGCGCACTAGCTTTAGAGACCCAGTACTTC. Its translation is CASSRALALETQYF.

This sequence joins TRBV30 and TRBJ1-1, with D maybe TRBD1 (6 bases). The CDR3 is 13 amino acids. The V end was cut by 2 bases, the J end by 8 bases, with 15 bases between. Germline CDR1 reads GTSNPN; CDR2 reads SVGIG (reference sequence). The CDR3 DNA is TGTGCCTGGAGTTGGGGGCCGCACCGAGAAGCTTTCTTT. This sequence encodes CAWSWGPHREAFF.

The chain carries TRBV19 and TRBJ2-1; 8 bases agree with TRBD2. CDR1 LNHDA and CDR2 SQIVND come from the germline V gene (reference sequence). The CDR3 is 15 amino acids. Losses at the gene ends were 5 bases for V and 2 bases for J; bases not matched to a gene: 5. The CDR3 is CASSELAAAYNEQFF. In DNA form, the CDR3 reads TGTGCCAGTAGTGAACTAGCGGCCGCCTACAATGAGCAGTTCTTC.

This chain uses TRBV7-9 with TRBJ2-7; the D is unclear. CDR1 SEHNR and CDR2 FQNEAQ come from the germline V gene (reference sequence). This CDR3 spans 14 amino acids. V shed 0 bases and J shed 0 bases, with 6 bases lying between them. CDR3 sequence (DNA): TGTGCCAGCAGCTTAGCTATCGACTCCTACGAGCAGTACTTC. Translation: CASSLAIDSYEQYF.

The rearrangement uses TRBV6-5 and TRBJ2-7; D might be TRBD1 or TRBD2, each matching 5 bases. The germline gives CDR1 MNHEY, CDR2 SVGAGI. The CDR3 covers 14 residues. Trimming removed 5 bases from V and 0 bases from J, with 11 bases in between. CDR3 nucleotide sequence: TGTGCCAGCAGTGGGACGGGACCCTCCTACGAGCAGTACTTC. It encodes CASSGTGPSYEQYF.

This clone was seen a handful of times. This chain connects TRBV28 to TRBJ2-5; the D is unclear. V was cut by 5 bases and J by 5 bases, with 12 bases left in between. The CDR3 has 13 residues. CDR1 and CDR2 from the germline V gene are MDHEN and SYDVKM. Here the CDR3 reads CASSPPFGETQYF. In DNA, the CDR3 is TGTGCCAGCAGTCCCCCCTTCGGGGAGACCCAGTACTTC.

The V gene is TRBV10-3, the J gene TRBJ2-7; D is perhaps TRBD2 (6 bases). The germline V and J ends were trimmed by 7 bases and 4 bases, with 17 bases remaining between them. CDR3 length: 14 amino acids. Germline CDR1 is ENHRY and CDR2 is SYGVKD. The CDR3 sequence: CAINAGTSTYEQYF. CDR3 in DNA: TGTGCCATCAACGCCGGGACTTCGACTTACGAGCAGTACTTC.

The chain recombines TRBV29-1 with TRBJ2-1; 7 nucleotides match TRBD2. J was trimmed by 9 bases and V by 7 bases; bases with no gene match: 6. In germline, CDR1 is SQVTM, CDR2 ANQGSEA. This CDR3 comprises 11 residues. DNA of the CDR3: TGCAGCGCCGACGGGGGGAGTGAGCAGTTCTTC. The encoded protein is CSADGGSEQFF.

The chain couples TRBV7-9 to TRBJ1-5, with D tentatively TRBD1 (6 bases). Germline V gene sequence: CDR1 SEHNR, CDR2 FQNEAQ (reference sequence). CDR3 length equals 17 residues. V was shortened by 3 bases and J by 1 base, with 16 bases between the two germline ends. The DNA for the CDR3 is TGTGCCAGCAGCTTGGGGAGGGGGGCGATGAGCAATCAGCCCCAGCATTTT. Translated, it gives CASSLGRGAMSNQPQHF. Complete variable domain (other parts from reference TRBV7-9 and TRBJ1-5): DTGVSQNPRHKITKRGQNVTFRCDPISEHNRLYWYRQTLGQGPEFLTYFQNEAQLEKSRLLSDRFSAERPKGSFSTLEIQRTEQGDSAMYLCASSLGRGAMSNQPQHFGDGTRLSIL.

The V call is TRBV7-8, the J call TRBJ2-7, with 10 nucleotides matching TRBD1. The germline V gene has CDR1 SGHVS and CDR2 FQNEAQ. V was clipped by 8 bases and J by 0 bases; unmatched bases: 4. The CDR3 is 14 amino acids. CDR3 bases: TGTGCCAGCTCCGGGACAGGGGCCTCCTACGAGCAGTACTTC. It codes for CASSGTGASYEQYF.

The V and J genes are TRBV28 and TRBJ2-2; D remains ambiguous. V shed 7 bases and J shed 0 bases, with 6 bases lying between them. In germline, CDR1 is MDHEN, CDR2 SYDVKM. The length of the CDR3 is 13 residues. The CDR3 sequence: CASIAANTGELFF. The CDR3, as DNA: TGTGCCAGCATCGCAGCGAACACCGGGGAGCTGTTTTTT.